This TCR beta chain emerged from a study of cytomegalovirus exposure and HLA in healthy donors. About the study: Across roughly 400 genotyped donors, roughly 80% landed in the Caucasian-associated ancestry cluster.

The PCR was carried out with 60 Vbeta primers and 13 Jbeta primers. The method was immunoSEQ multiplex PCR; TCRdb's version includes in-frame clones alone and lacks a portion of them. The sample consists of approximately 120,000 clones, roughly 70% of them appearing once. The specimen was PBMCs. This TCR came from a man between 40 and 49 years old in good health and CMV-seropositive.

CDR3 DNA: TGTGCCAGCAGCTTAAGACAGGGAGATGAAAAACTGTTTTTT. As protein: CASSLRQGDEKLFF. V is TRBV7-2 and J is TRBJ1-4; 7 nucleotides agree with TRBD1. The CDR3 is 14 residues long. Trimming at V came to 2 bases and at J to 6 bases, leaving 3 bases not matched to a gene. CDR1 is SGHTA and CDR2 is FQGNSA in the germline V gene. Combining the CDR3 with reference TRBV7-2 and TRBJ1-4 gives the whole variable domain GAGVSQSPSNKVTEKGKDVELRCDPISGHTALYWYRQSLGQGLEFLIYFQGNSAPDKSGLPSDRFSAERTGGSVSTLTIQRTQQEDSAVYLCASSLRQGDEKLFFGSGTQLSVL.